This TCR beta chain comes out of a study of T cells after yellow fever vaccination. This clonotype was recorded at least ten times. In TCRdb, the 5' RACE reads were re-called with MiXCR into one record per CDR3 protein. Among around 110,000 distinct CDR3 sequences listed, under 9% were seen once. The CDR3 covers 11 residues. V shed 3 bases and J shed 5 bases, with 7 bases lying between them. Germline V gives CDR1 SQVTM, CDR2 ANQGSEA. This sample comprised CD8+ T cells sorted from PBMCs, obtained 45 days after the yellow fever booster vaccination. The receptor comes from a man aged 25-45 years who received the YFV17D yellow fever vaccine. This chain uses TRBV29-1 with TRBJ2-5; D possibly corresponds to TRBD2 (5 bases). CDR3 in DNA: TGCAGCGTTGAGGGAGTTGAGACCCAGTACTTC. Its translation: CSVEGVETQYF.